A single sample gave rise to the 13 T cell receptor beta chains below, sequenced in a study of T cell repertoires in cytomegalovirus infection. TCRdb itself ran the reads through MiXCR, one entry per CDR3 protein. The sample lists more than 90,000 distinct CDR3 sequences, 10% occurring once. For these receptors, no antigen is known. The sample comprised PBMCs, sequenced either directly or after in vitro stimulation (not recorded which). The receptors originated from a human donor in good health (CMV status not recorded). Some clones in this sample may be carry-over from other donors' samples.

This clonotype has ten or more counts. V and J are TRBV4-2 and TRBJ2-6; D is unresolved. V lost 0 bases and J 0 bases, leaving 3 bases between the germline ends. CDR1 is LGHNA and CDR2 is YNFKEQ in the germline V gene. The CDR3 has 15 amino acids. CDR3 in DNA: TGTGCCAGCAGCCAAGACAACTCTGGGGCCAACGTCCTGACTTTC. This codes for CASSQDNSGANVLTF.

There are many counts of this clonotype. This rearrangement joins TRBV7-2 to TRBJ1-1; D ambiguous. This CDR3 region has 14 residues. V was shortened by 1 base and J by 0 bases, with 6 bases between the two germline ends. In germline, CDR1 is SGHTA, CDR2 FQGNSA. CDR3 protein: CASSLDHMNTEAFF. The CDR3 DNA reads TGTGCCAGCAGCTTAGACCATATGAACACTGAAGCTTTCTTT.

The CDR3 sequence is CASSQEVSSDTQYF. CDR3 coding DNA: TGCGCCAGCAGCCAAGAGGTATCCTCAGATACGCAGTATTTT. This chain links TRBV4-1 with TRBJ2-3; unclear D gene. Trimming shortened V by 0 bases and J by 4 bases, and 8 bases separated the two germline ends. Germline values: CDR1 MGHRA, CDR2 YSYEKL. There are 14 residues in the CDR3.

This chain connects TRBV12-5 to TRBJ1-2; D is unclear. Per germline, CDR1 LGHNT and CDR2 FRNRAP. Trimming removed 7 bases at V and 1 base at J, with 10 bases between. The CDR3 loop spans 13 amino acids. CDR3 region: CASAPAVNYGYTF. In nucleotides, the CDR3 is TGTGCTAGTGCCCCAGCCGTTAACTATGGCTACACCTTC.

In its sample, this clonotype was seen many times. J is TRBJ1-4 and V is TRBV7-2; 11 bases agree with TRBD1. CDR3 size: 16 residues. Germline V CDR1 and CDR2: SGHTA, FQGNSA. V lost 4 bases, J lost 7 bases, and 8 bases stayed unmatched. The CDR3 DNA is TGTGCCAGCAGCTCCCACGGACAGGGGGCACTTGAAAAACTGTTTTTT. Residues: CASSSHGQGALEKLFF.

At least ten counts were recorded for this clonotype. CDR3 protein: CSARAPGLAGAWVDTQYF. DNA for the CDR3: TGCAGTGCTAGGGCACCGGGACTAGCGGGAGCCTGGGTAGATACGCAGTATTTT. This rearrangement joins TRBV20-1 to TRBJ2-3; 14 positions match TRBD2. J gave up 5 bases and V 3 bases, and 13 bases lay outside the gene matches. This CDR3 spans 18 amino acids. Germline CDR1 is DFQATT and CDR2 is SNEGSKA (reference sequence).

This clonotype was found many times. V and J are TRBV6-5 and TRBJ2-4, with unresolved D. V dropped 6 bases and J dropped 0 bases, with 9 bases sitting between them. There are 14 residues in the CDR3. Germline lookup yields CDR1 MNHEY and CDR2 SVGAGI. The CDR3 nucleotides read TGTGCCAGCAGCAATTCGTTAGCCAAAAACATTCAGTACTTC. This gives the protein CASSNSLAKNIQYF.

This clonotype was observed at least ten times. The rearrangement joins TRBV7-6 to TRBJ2-7, with 7 bases matching TRBD1. V gave up 2 bases and J gave up 1 base; unmatched junction bases: 8. This CDR3 has 16 amino acids. The germline V gene encodes CDR1 SGHVS and CDR2 FNYEAQ. CDR3 in amino acids: CASSLKQGTASYEQYF. The CDR3 DNA sequence: TGTGCCAGCAGCTTAAAACAGGGGACCGCTTCCTACGAGCAGTACTTC.

This clonotype was observed at least ten times. This chain joins TRBV7-9 and TRBJ2-5; TRBD2 matches at 8 bases. Germline V lookup: CDR1 SEHNR, CDR2 FQNEAQ (reference sequence). The CDR3 runs 14 residues. V dropped 11 bases and J dropped 5; count of bases not matched to a gene: 13. CDR3 region: CAGTGSGSVETQYF. CDR3 nucleotide sequence: TGTGCCGGCACGGGAAGCGGGAGCGTCGAGACCCAGTACTTC.

This chain links TRBV18 with TRBJ2-7; TRBD2 is a possible D gene (5 bases). This CDR3 region has 15 residues. Germline V CDR1 and CDR2: KGHSH, LQKENI. Trimming took off 1 base at V and 1 base at J, with 11 bases between the two ends. CDR3 sequence (DNA): TGTGCCAGCTCACCACGTAGCGTAAGGTCCTACGAGCAGTACTTC. Translated, it gives CASSPRSVRSYEQYF.

This clonotype showed up just a few times. This sequence joins TRBV3-1 and TRBJ1-1, with TRBD1 matching 7 bases. The CDR3 is made up of 15 amino acids. CDR1 LGHDT and CDR2 YNNKEL come from the germline V gene (reference sequence). V was clipped by 6 bases and J by 6 bases; unmatched bases: 13. Here the CDR3 DNA reads TGTGCCAGCAGACCAAGAGACAGGGAGGTCGCTGAAGCTTTCTTT. Translating it yields CASRPRDREVAEAFF.

J is TRBJ2-1 and V is TRBV28; 9 bases agree with TRBD2. The CDR3 has 15 amino acids. Germline V lookup: CDR1 MDHEN, CDR2 SYDVKM. The V and J ends lost 2 bases and 5 bases, in that order; junction bases with no gene match: 4. This chain's CDR3 is CASSLAGGPHNEQFF. CDR3 DNA sequence: TGTGCCAGCAGTTTAGCGGGAGGGCCCCACAATGAGCAGTTCTTC.

This clonotype was detected many times. V gene TRBV28 combines with J gene TRBJ2-2; 7 bases match TRBD1. Unmatched junction bases numbered 15, after V lost 7 bases and J lost 7 bases. Germline CDR1 MDHEN, CDR2 SYDVKM. The CDR3 totals 16 residues. For the CDR3, the DNA is TGTGCCAGCACGGACCCGACAGGGTTGGCCGGCGGGGAGCTGTTTTTT. It translates to CASTDPTGLAGGELFF.